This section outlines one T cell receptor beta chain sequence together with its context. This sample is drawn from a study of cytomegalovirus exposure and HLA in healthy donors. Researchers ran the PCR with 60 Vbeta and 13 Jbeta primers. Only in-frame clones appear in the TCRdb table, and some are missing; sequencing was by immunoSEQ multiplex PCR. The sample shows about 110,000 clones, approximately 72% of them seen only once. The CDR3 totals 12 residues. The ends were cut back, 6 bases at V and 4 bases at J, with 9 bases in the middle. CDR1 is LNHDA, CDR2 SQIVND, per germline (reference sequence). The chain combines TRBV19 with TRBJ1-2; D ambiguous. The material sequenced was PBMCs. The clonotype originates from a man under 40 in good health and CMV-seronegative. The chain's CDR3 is CASRTYLYGYTF. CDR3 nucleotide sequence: TGTGCCAGTAGAACTTACCTCTATGGCTACACCTTC.